A selection of T cell receptor beta chains follows, all from one sample in a study of shared clonotypes between healthy human individuals. Only in-frame clones appear in the TCRdb table, and some are missing; sequencing was by immunoSEQ multiplex PCR. Of 2 million to 2.5 million clones in the sample, 85% to 95% were seen once. The sample comprised naive CD4+ T cells from PBMCs. These receptors all come from a young man in good health. Some clones in this sample may be carry-over from other donors' samples. CDR3s include the opening cysteine and the closing phenylalanine or tryptophan. Fields, in order: D gene, J gene, V gene, clone size, CDR3 DNA, CDR3 protein. The D gene is left open where the match is weak. Not all rows give a size; the values are once, few, many and, for expanded clones, a class.

TRBD2	TRBJ2-7	TRBV5-1	-	TGCGCCAGCAGCCCCCTAGCGGGAGGGTCCTACGAGCAGTACTTC	CASSPLAGGSYEQYF
-	TRBJ2-7	TRBV28	-	TGTGCCATCTCTCTCCGGGGTTACTACGAGCAGTACTTC	CAISLRGYYEQYF
TRBD2	TRBJ2-2	TRBV28	-	TGTGCCAGCAGTTTAGTTGCAGCGGGAGTTACCGGGGAGCTGTTTTTT	CASSLVAAGVTGELFF
-	TRBJ1-1	TRBV11-3	once	TGTGCCAGCAGTCAGGGGATGGGCACTGAAGCTTTCTTT	CASSQGMGTEAFF
-	TRBJ1-4	TRBV28	-	TGTGCCAGCAGCTTAGGGTACCGGAGATCAACTAATGAAAAACTGTTTTTT	CASSLGYRRSTNEKLFF
TRBD2	TRBJ2-1	TRBV5-1	once	TGCGCCAGCAGCTTGGCGGCGGGAGGGTATGATGAGCAGTTCTTC	CASSLAAGGYDEQFF
-	TRBJ2-7	TRBV11-2	-	TGTGCCAGCAGACATAGCGTCTACGAGCAGTACTTC	CASRHSVYEQYF
-	TRBJ1-1	TRBV13	-	TGTGCCAGCAGCTTAATCCCGGGGGGGTTGACTGAAGCTTTCTTT	CASSLIPGGLTEAFF
-	TRBJ2-7	TRBV18	-	TGTGCCAGCTCACCAGCATTAGGGTACGAGCAGTACTTC	CASSPALGYEQYF
-	TRBJ1-4	TRBV29-1	once	TGCAGCGTTCCCGGGTCGGCTAATGAAAAACTGTTTTTT	CSVPGSANEKLFF
TRBD1	TRBJ2-7	TRBV5-1	-	TGCGCCAGCAGCTTGGGGACAGGTTTTTCCTACGAGCAGTACTTC	CASSLGTGFSYEQYF
-	TRBJ1-1	TRBV19	-	TGTGCCAGTAGTATTCGCCGGGGGGACGGACAGAACACTGAAGCTTTCTTT	CASSIRRGDGQNTEAFF
-	TRBJ2-4	TRBV11-3	-	TGTGCCAGCAGCCCGGGGCCGGGGGAGGACAAAAACATTCAGTACTTC	CASSPGPGEDKNIQYF
-	TRBJ1-2	TRBV27	-	TGTGCCAGCAGTTTTCCCGGGGGATTCGGCTACACCTTC	CASSFPGGFGYTF
TRBD1	TRBJ2-7	TRBV7-9	-	TGTGCCAGCAGCCTCGGACAGGGGCTGGGGAACGAGCAGTACTTC	CASSLGQGLGNEQYF
-	TRBJ1-3	TRBV6-4	-	TGTGCCAGCAGTACATCGGCTGGAAACACCATATATTTT	CASSTSAGNTIYF
-	TRBJ2-7	TRBV4-3	-	TGCGCCAGCAGCCAAGAGATGGCGGCCGCATCCTACGAGCAGTACTTC	CASSQEMAAASYEQYF
-	TRBJ2-5	TRBV28	few	TGTGCCAGCAGTTCCACTAGGGGAGGAGAGACCCAGTACTTC	CASSSTRGGETQYF
TRBD1	TRBJ1-1	TRBV7-2	-	TGTGCCAGCAGCGTCAGACAGGGCGGTGAAGCTTTCTTT	CASSVRQGGEAFF
TRBD1	TRBJ2-2	TRBV28	once	TGTGCCAGCAGTCCGGGACAGGGGCACGGGGAGCTGTTTTTT	CASSPGQGHGELFF
-	TRBJ2-7	TRBV7-9	-	TGTGCCAGCAGTCCCAGTGGGAGTTACGAGCAGTACTTC	CASSPSGSYEQYF
-	TRBJ1-1	TRBV11-2	few	TGTGCCAGCAGCTTAGTCCCAGGGAACACTGAAGCTTTCTTT	CASSLVPGNTEAFF
-	TRBJ2-4	TRBV11-2	-	TGTGCCAGCAGCTTAGCATACCAGGGGAAAGCCAAAAACATTCAGTACTTC	CASSLAYQGKAKNIQYF
-	TRBJ1-2	TRBV28	-	TGTGCCAGCAGGGCCTGGGGTCCCTATGGCTACACCTTC	CASRAWGPYGYTF
-	TRBJ1-4	TRBV28	-	TGTGCCAGCAGTCCTTCCCGGACCATGTTTTTT	CASSPSRTMFF
-	TRBJ1-5	TRBV4-2	-	TGTGCCAGCAGCCAAGATGACCAGGGCGGGAATCAGCCCCAGCATTTT	CASSQDDQGGNQPQHF
TRBD1	TRBJ1-2	TRBV2	-	TGTGCCAGCAGTCTAGCTAGAGAGGGGGCGCGAACCTTC	CASSLAREGARTF
TRBD1	TRBJ2-7	TRBV4-2	-	TGTGCCAGCAGCCAAGAGCAGGGGGCCTACGAGCAGTACTTC	CASSQEQGAYEQYF
-	TRBJ2-5	TRBV5-1	-	TGCGCCAGCAGCCGGGGTGGCCGAGGGGGCCAAGAGACCCAGTACTTC	CASSRGGRGGQETQYF
TRBD1	TRBJ2-6	TRBV11-3	-	TGTGCCAGCAGCTCAGGGGGAGATGGGGCCAACGTCCTGACTTTC	CASSSGGDGANVLTF
-	TRBJ1-1	TRBV2	-	TGTGCCAGCAGGATTCAGGGGACAAAGAACACTGAAGCTTTCTTT	CASRIQGTKNTEAFF
TRBD1	TRBJ1-5	TRBV4-1	-	TGCGCCAGCAGCCAAGACCTGGACAGGGGAAGCAATCAGCCCCAGCATTTT	CASSQDLDRGSNQPQHF
TRBD2	TRBJ2-1	TRBV4-2	once	TGTGCCAGCAGCCAAGATCGGAGGTGGGGCGGGAGGGCCGGACATGAGCAGTTCTTC	CASSQDRRWGGRAGHEQFF
TRBD2	TRBJ2-7	TRBV30	-	TGTGCCTGTTCTAGCGGGAGTTTCAACGAGCAGTACTTC	CACSSGSFNEQYF
TRBD1	TRBJ1-2	TRBV11-2	-	TGTGCCAGCAGCTTAGATGCGGGGACAGGGGGGTATGGCTACACCTTC	CASSLDAGTGGYGYTF
TRBD1	TRBJ2-1	TRBV5-4	-	TGTGCCAGCAGATCCGGGACAGGGGGCAAAAATGAGCAGTTCTTC	CASRSGTGGKNEQFF
-	TRBJ2-2	TRBV6-5	once	TGTGCCAGCAGTTACGACCAACCTCGGTCCGGGGAGCTGTTTTTT	CASSYDQPRSGELFF
-	TRBJ2-7	TRBV29-1	-	TGCAGCGTGGCAGGGACTCCGGACGGCTACGAGCAGTACTTC	CSVAGTPDGYEQYF
-	TRBJ1-4	TRBV28	-	TGTGCCAGCAGTTTACGATGGCGAGAAAAACTGTTTTTT	CASSLRWREKLFF